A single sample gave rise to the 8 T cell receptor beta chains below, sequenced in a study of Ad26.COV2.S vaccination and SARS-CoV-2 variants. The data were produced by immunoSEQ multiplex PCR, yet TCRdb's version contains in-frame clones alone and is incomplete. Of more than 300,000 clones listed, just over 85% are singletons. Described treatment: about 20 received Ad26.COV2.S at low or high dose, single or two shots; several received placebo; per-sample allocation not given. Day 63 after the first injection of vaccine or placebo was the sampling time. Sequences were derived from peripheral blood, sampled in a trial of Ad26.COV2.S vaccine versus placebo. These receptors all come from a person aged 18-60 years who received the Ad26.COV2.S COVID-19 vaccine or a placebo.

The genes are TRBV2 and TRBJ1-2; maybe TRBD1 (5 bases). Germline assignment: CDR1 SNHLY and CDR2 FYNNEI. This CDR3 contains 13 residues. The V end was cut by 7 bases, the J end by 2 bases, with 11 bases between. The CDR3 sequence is CASTGSSNYGYTF. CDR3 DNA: TGTGCCAGCACAGGGAGTTCGAACTATGGCTACACCTTC.

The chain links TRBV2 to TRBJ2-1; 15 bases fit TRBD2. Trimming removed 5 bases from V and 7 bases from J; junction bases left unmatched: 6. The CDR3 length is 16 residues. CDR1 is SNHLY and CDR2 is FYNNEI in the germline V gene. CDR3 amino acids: CASSQTGTSGGNEQFF. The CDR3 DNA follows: TGTGCCAGCAGTCAAACCGGGACTAGCGGGGGGAATGAGCAGTTCTTC.

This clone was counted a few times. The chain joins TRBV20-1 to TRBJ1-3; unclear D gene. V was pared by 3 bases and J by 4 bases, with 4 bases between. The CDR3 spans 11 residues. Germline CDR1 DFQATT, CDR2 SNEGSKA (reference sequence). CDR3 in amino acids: CSASKGNTIYF. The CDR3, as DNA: TGCAGTGCTAGTAAAGGAAACACCATATATTTT.

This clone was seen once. CDR3 DNA: TGTGCCAGCAGCTTGTTGAGTTCACCCCTCCACTTT. This sequence encodes CASSLLSSPLHF. The V gene is TRBV5-5, the J gene TRBJ1-6; D call uncertain. The CDR3 loop spans 12 amino acids. The V gene lost 1 base and the J gene lost 9 bases, with 5 bases spanning the gap. Germline values: CDR1 SGHKS, CDR2 YYEKEE (reference sequence).

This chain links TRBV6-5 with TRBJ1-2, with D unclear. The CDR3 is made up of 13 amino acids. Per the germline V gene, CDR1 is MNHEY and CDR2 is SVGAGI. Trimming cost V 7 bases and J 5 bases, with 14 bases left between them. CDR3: CASTKMGLYGYTF. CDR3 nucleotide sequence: TGTGCCAGCACCAAAATGGGATTATATGGCTACACCTTC.

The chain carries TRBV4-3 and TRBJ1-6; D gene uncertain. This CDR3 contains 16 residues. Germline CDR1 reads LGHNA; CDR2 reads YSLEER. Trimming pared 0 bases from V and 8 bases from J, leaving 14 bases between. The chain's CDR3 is CASSQEYDLTYSPLHF. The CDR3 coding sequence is TGCGCCAGCAGCCAAGAGTACGACCTCACGTATTCACCCCTCCACTTT.

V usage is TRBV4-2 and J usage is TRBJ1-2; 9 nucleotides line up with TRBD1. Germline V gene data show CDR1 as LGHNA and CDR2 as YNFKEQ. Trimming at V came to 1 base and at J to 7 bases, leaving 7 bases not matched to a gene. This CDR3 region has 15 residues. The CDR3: CASSQAETGGSGYTF. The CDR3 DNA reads TGTGCCAGCAGCCAAGCTGAAACAGGGGGCTCTGGCTACACCTTC.

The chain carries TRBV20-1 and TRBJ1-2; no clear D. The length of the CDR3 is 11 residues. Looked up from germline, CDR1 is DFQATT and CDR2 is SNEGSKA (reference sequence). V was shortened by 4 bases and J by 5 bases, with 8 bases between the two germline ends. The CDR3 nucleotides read TGCAGTGCTATACTTAAATATGGCTACACCTTC. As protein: CSAILKYGYTF.